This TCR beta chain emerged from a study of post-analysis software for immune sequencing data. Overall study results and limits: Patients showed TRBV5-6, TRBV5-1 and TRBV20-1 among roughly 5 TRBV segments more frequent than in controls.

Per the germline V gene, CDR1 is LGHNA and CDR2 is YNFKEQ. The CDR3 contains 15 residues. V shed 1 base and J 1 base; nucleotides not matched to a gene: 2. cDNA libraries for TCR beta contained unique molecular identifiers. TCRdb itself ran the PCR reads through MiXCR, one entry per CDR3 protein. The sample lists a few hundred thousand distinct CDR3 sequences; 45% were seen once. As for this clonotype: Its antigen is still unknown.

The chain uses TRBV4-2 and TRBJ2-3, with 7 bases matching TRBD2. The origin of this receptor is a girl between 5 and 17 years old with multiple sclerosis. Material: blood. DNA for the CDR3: TGTGCCAGCAGCCAAGGAGGACTAGGCACAGATACGCAGTATTTT. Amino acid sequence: CASSQGGLGTDTQYF.